This TCR beta chain was sequenced during a study of blood T cells in healthy people across ages. Through a sample-barcoded 5' primer and a J-beta primer mix, a second PCR was run for 7 to 11 cycles. TCRdb passed the 5' RACE reads through MiXCR, listing each CDR3 protein once. The sample consists of 800,000 to 1,300,000 distinct CDR3 sequences, under 30% of them appearing once. V shed 7 bases, J shed 0 bases, and the junction held 4 bases outside the gene matches. The CDR3 consists of 14 residues. Germline-derived CDR1 and CDR2 are ENHRY and SYGVKD. This sample also appeared in a second study, on T cells of mothers and their children.

The sample was blood. The sequence came from a girl aged 2 to 9 in good health. The chain links TRBV10-3 to TRBJ2-3; 7 bases agree with TRBD2. The CDR3 coding sequence is TGTGCCATCAAGAGCGGGGTGAGCACAGATACGCAGTATTTT. Translating gives CAIKSGVSTDTQYF.